The 14 T cell receptor beta chains below were found in one sample sequenced in a study of blood T cell repertoires in COVID-19 (dated by TCRdb to between 2020 and 2021). Libraries were constructed by the immunoSEQ multiplex PCR assay. This is the immuneACCESS table as TCRdb keeps it, with only in-frame sequences that have V and J called. A part of the clones is gone; compared with another copy, unresolved V genes explain less than half, and the rest is unexplained. The sample contains about 37,000 clones, approximately 91% of them found a single time. The ten largest account for 6% to 7% of the sample. Sample: peripheral blood. The receptors were gathered from a human donor in a cohort sampled during active COVID-19.

This chain links TRBV27 with TRBJ2-7, with D perhaps matching TRBD2 (6 bases). The CDR3 loop spans 13 amino acids. Germline V gene sequence: CDR1 MNHEY, CDR2 SMNVEV (reference sequence). V dropped 7 bases and J dropped 0 bases, with 10 bases sitting between them. CDR3 amino acids: CASMGGYSYEQYF. CDR3 coding DNA: TGTGCCAGCATGGGAGGTTACTCCTACGAGCAGTACTTC.

V and J are TRBV7-9 and TRBJ2-2; 8 bases agree with TRBD1. V shed 5 bases, J shed 3 bases, and the junction held 8 bases outside the gene matches. Per germline, CDR1 SEHNR and CDR2 FQNEAQ (reference sequence). The CDR3 has 16 residues. CDR3 region: CASSQDRDVYTGELFF. The CDR3 DNA is TGTGCCAGCAGCCAGGACAGGGATGTGTACACCGGGGAGCTGTTTTTT.

The chain combines TRBV5-8 with TRBJ1-6; TRBD1 agrees at 9 bases. Germline lookup yields CDR1 SGHTS and CDR2 YDEGEE. J was trimmed by 7 bases and V by 1 base; bases with no gene match: 3. The CDR3 covers 15 residues. The CDR3 here is CASSLTGGANSPLHF. The DNA for the CDR3 is TGTGCCAGCAGCTTGACAGGGGGCGCGAATTCACCCCTCCACTTT.

The chain carries TRBV19 and TRBJ1-1; the match to TRBD1 covers 8 bases. The CDR3 has 16 amino acids. The germline V gene encodes CDR1 LNHDA and CDR2 SQIVND (reference sequence). Trimming removed 5 bases from V and 1 base from J; junction bases left unmatched: 9. CDR3 DNA sequence: TGTGCCAGTAGTGCCGGACAGGGTTGGGCGAACACTGAAGCTTTCTTT. Protein: CASSAGQGWANTEAFF. Full variable domain (outside the CDR3, taken from reference TRBV19 and TRBJ1-1): DGGITQSPKYLFRKEGQNVTLSCEQNLNHDAMYWYRQDPGQGLRLIYYSQIVNDFQKGDIAEGYSVSREKKESFPLTVTSAQKNPTAFYLCASSAGQGWANTEAFFGQGTRLTVV.

V is TRBV5-1 and J is TRBJ2-3; 11 nucleotides align to TRBD2. This CDR3 has 16 amino acids. Trimming cost V 0 bases and J 4 bases; bases outside gene matches: 4. Germline assignment: CDR1 SGHRS and CDR2 YFSETQ. The CDR3, as DNA: TGCGCCAGCAGCTTGGATAGCGGGAGGGGAGCAGATACGCAGTATTTT. Translation: CASSLDSGRGADTQYF.

The chain employs TRBV7-9 and TRBJ2-3, with 7 nucleotides matching TRBD2. Germline CDR1 SEHNR, CDR2 FQNEAQ (reference sequence). The CDR3 totals 16 residues. The junction had 8 bases not matched to a gene; V was cut back by 1 base and J by 4 bases. CDR3 loop: CASSLGGDGRADTQYF. As DNA, the CDR3 is TGTGCCAGCAGCTTAGGTGGCGATGGGAGGGCAGATACGCAGTATTTT. Combining the CDR3 with reference TRBV7-9 and TRBJ2-3 gives the whole variable domain DTGVSQNPRHKITKRGQNVTFRCDPISEHNRLYWYRQTLGQGPEFLTYFQNEAQLEKSRLLSDRFSAERPKGSFSTLEIQRTEQGDSAMYLCASSLGGDGRADTQYFGPGTRLTVL.

As DNA, the CDR3 is TGTGCCAGCAGTGCAGGGGGCGGACAGCCCCAGCATTTT. This encodes CASSAGGGQPQHF. The J gene is TRBJ1-5, the V gene TRBV6-4; TRBD1 matches 8 bases. The V gene end was trimmed by 4 bases and the J gene end by 7 bases; junction bases not matched to a gene: 3. The CDR3 consists of 13 residues. Germline CDR1 MRHNA, CDR2 SNTAGT.

This clone appeared a single time. In DNA, the CDR3 is TGTGCCAGCACCGGGACAGGGCGTAATCAGCCCCAGCATTTT. Its protein product is CASTGTGRNQPQHF. This chain links TRBV28 with TRBJ1-5; 9 bases match TRBD1. V trimming: 7 bases; J trimming: 4 bases; junction bases outside the gene matches: 5. From germline, CDR1 is MDHEN and CDR2 SYDVKM. The CDR3 contains 14 residues. Variable domain in full (rest from reference TRBV28 and TRBJ1-5): DVKVTQSSRYLVKRTGEKVFLECVQDMDHENMFWYRQDPGLGLRLIYFSYDVKMKEKGDIPEGYSVSREKKERFSLILESASTNQTSMYLCASTGTGRNQPQHFGDGTRLSIL.

The V and J genes are TRBV7-8 and TRBJ2-2; 11 nucleotides match TRBD2. The CDR3 has 15 residues. CDR1 is SGHVS and CDR2 is FQNEAQ in the germline V gene. J gave up 6 bases and V 6 bases, and 6 bases lay outside the gene matches. CDR3 coding DNA: TGTGCCAGCAGTCCGCTAGCGGGGGGCCCCGGGGAGCTGTTTTTT. Protein sequence: CASSPLAGGPGELFF.

The gene calls are TRBV19 and TRBJ1-1, with 8 bases that match TRBD1. The junction had 6 bases not matched to a gene; V was cut back by 2 bases and J by 4 bases. Per the germline V gene, CDR1 is LNHDA and CDR2 is SQIVND (reference sequence). This CDR3 comprises 15 residues. The CDR3 is CASSINRGKVTEAFF. The CDR3 bases are TGTGCCAGTAGTATAAACAGGGGGAAGGTCACTGAAGCTTTCTTT.

This rearrangement joins TRBV9 to TRBJ1-3; no reliable D call. V lost 5 bases and J 2 bases, leaving 14 bases between the germline ends. The CDR3 contains 15 residues. Germline values: CDR1 SGDLS, CDR2 YYNGEE. The CDR3: CASSLAGSAGNTIYF. The CDR3 coding sequence is TGTGCCAGCAGTCTCGCAGGTTCCGCTGGAAACACCATATATTTT.

The V gene is TRBV19, the J gene TRBJ2-2; perhaps TRBD1 as D (5 bases). The CDR3 is 14 amino acids. The V end was cut by 1 base, the J end by 5 bases, with 8 bases between. CDR1 LNHDA and CDR2 SQIVND come from the germline V gene (reference sequence). The CDR3 nucleotides read TGTGCCAGTAGTATAGTGGCAGGGACCGGGGAGCTGTTTTTT. Translating it yields CASSIVAGTGELFF. Supplemented by reference TRBV19 and TRBJ2-2, the full variable domain reads DGGITQSPKYLFRKEGQNVTLSCEQNLNHDAMYWYRQDPGQGLRLIYYSQIVNDFQKGDIAEGYSVSREKKESFPLTVTSAQKNPTAFYLCASSIVAGTGELFFGEGSRLTVL.

The chain joins TRBV4-2 to TRBJ2-7; TRBD1 agrees at 8 bases. Germline CDR1 LGHNA, CDR2 YNFKEQ. V was pared by 2 bases and J by 2 bases, with 2 bases of the junction left unmatched. The CDR3 runs to 14 residues. The CDR3 is CASSQPDRAYEQYF. In DNA form, the CDR3 reads TGTGCCAGCAGCCAACCGGACAGGGCCTACGAGCAGTACTTC.

The J gene is TRBJ1-1, the V gene TRBV7-9; D gene ambiguous. The V end was cut by 6 bases, the J end by 0 bases, with 8 bases between. Germline CDR1 reads SEHNR; CDR2 reads FQNEAQ (reference sequence). The CDR3 has 13 residues. This chain's CDR3 is CASRLTVNTEAFF. Here the CDR3 DNA reads TGTGCCAGCAGGCTTACAGTGAACACTGAAGCTTTCTTT. Together with reference TRBV7-9 and TRBJ1-1, the CDR3 gives the full variable domain: DTGVSQNPRHKITKRGQNVTFRCDPISEHNRLYWYRQTLGQGPEFLTYFQNEAQLEKSRLLSDRFSAERPKGSFSTLEIQRTEQGDSAMYLCASRLTVNTEAFFGQGTRLTVV.